What follows are 22 T cell receptor beta chains derived from one specimen sequenced in a study of OX40 agonist ivuxolimab in advanced cancers. Clones were sequenced by immunoSEQ multiplex PCR, and TCRdb holds only the in-frame ones, with some missing. The table has some 11,000 clones, around 86% seen once. The material was CD4+ or CD8+ T cells sorted from blood, obtained in a trial of the OX40 agonist ivuxolimab. The receptors were sampled from an adult with an advanced solid tumor such as melanoma, head and neck, liver or kidney cancer.

The V and J genes are TRBV6-5 and TRBJ2-1, with D perhaps being TRBD1 or TRBD2 (6 bases each). Germline CDR1 is MNHEY and CDR2 is SVGAGI. CDR3 length: 15 amino acids. The germline V and J ends were trimmed by 7 bases and 4 bases, with 17 bases remaining between them. This CDR3 reads CASNLLGGGYNEQFF. The CDR3 DNA follows: TGTGCCAGCAATCTTCTAGGAGGGGGGTACAATGAGCAGTTCTTC.

The rearrangement joins TRBV13 to TRBJ2-7; 10 nucleotides match TRBD2. V gave up 0 bases and J gave up 6 bases; unmatched junction bases: 5. Germline CDR1 is PRHDT and CDR2 is FYEKMQ (reference sequence). The CDR3 extends over 15 amino acids. CDR3 coding DNA: TGTGCCAGCAGCTTAGGCTTGCTAGCGGGAGTCGAGCAGTACTTC. It yields the protein CASSLGLLAGVEQYF. Supplemented by reference TRBV13 and TRBJ2-7, the full variable domain reads AAGVIQSPRHLIKEKRETATLKCYPIPRHDTVYWYQQGPGQDPQFLISFYEKMQSDKGSIPDRFSAQQFSDYHSELNMSSLELGDSALYFCASSLGLLAGVEQYFGPGTRLTVT.

The chain joins TRBV9 to TRBJ2-2; 7 bases align to TRBD2. The germline gives CDR1 SGDLS, CDR2 YYNGEE. After removal of 3 bases from V and 4 bases from J, the junction contained 15 bases not matched to a gene. This CDR3 has 18 residues. The CDR3 is CASSGPSSWEGVTGELFF. Written as DNA, the CDR3 is TGTGCCAGCAGCGGGCCGTCGTCGTGGGAGGGCGTCACCGGGGAGCTGTTTTTT.

The chain combines TRBV7-8 with TRBJ1-2; 10 bases map to TRBD1. The CDR3 totals 16 residues. Germline CDR1 and CDR2: SGHVS and FQNEAQ. V gave up 5 bases and J gave up 1 base; unmatched junction bases: 7. CDR3 nucleotide sequence: TGTGCCAGCAGCCATCCGACAGGGGGCCTTAACTATGGCTACACCTTC. As protein: CASSHPTGGLNYGYTF. Based on the CDR3 plus reference TRBV7-8 and TRBJ1-2, the full variable domain is GAGVSQSPRYKVAKRGQDVALRCDPISGHVSLFWYQQALGQGPEFLTYFQNEAQLDKSGLPSDRFFAERPEGSVSTLKIQRTQQEDSAVYLCASSHPTGGLNYGYTFGSGTRLTVV.

The V call is TRBV29-1, the J call TRBJ2-1, with D unclear. Germline V lookup: CDR1 SQVTM, CDR2 ANQGSEA. V lost 6 bases to trimming and J lost 4 bases, with 13 bases between them. CDR3 size: 13 residues. The CDR3 sequence: CSVSQVRYNEQFF. CDR3 bases: TGCAGCGTCAGCCAGGTGCGGTACAATGAGCAGTTCTTC.

This clone was seen just once. The V call is TRBV2, the J call TRBJ1-2; a possible D gene is TRBD1 (6 bases). CDR3 length: 18 amino acids. Germline loops: CDR1 SNHLY, CDR2 FYNNEI. Trimming removed 3 bases at V and 4 bases at J, with 24 bases between. The CDR3 loop is CASSEEGGEPALSYGYTF. CDR3 DNA: TGTGCCAGCAGTGAGGAGGGGGGCGAACCAGCCCTCTCCTATGGCTACACCTTC.

This clone was detected only once. This chain uses TRBV28 with TRBJ2-5; no definite D call. The V gene lost 3 bases and the J gene lost 3 bases, with 5 bases spanning the gap. The CDR3 length is 12 residues. Germline CDR1 MDHEN, CDR2 SYDVKM. As DNA, the CDR3 is TGTGCCAGCAGTTTGAGCAAAGAGACCCAGTACTTC. Translating it yields CASSLSKETQYF.

In regard to this clone: The junction and the germline gene differ at one end; a read error may be behind it. The chain recombines TRBV5-8 with TRBJ2-1; either TRBD1 or TRBD2 may supply D (6 bases each). Germline CDR1 and CDR2: SGHTS and YDEGEE. This CDR3 contains 17 residues. CDR3 DNA: TGCGCCAGCAGCCAACTACCTGGGGGGACATTTGGTAATGAGCAGTTCTTC. Amino acid sequence: CASSQLPGGTFGNEQFF.

The rearrangement links TRBV6-1 to TRBJ2-1; TRBD2 is a possible D gene (7 bases). Trimming cost V 2 bases and J 4 bases, with 12 bases left between them. Germline V gene data show CDR1 as MNHNS and CDR2 as SASEGT. The CDR3 contains 15 residues. CDR3 loop: CASSELAGAYNEQFF. The CDR3 nucleotides are TGTGCCAGCAGTGAACTGGCGGGGGCATACAATGAGCAGTTCTTC.

This chain connects TRBV5-1 to TRBJ1-1, with D perhaps TRBD1 (5 bases). The germline V and J ends were trimmed by 5 bases and 3 bases, with 17 bases remaining between them. Germline CDR1 is SGHRS and CDR2 is YFSETQ. CDR3 length: 15 residues. CDR3 DNA: TGCGCCAGCAGTTATGACAGCGCAACGGACACTGAAGCTTTCTTT. Amino acids: CASSYDSATDTEAFF.

The J gene is TRBJ2-3, the V gene TRBV7-2, with no clear D. Germline assignment: CDR1 SGHTA and CDR2 FQGNSA. V lost 3 bases and J 0 bases, leaving 7 bases between the germline ends. There are 14 residues in the CDR3. The CDR3 DNA follows: TGTGCCAGCAGCTTTTTAGTTAGCACAGATACGCAGTATTTT. This sequence encodes CASSFLVSTDTQYF.

This chain uses TRBV2 with TRBJ2-7; 13 bases are shared with TRBD2. Germline loops: CDR1 SNHLY, CDR2 FYNNEI. The trim removed 6 bases at V and 6 bases at J, leaving 5 bases unmatched. This CDR3 is 14 amino acids long. The CDR3 here is CASSPLAGGSEQYF. The DNA of the CDR3 is TGTGCCAGCAGCCCACTAGCGGGAGGGTCCGAGCAGTACTTC. Combining the CDR3 with reference TRBV2 and TRBJ2-7 gives the whole variable domain EPEVTQTPSHQVTQMGQEVILRCVPISNHLYFYWYRQILGQKVEFLVSFYNNEISEKSEIFDDQFSVERPDGSNFTLKIRSTKLEDSAMYFCASSPLAGGSEQYFGPGTRLTVT.

V and J are TRBV11-2 and TRBJ2-7, with D possibly being TRBD1 (6 bases). Germline CDR1 reads SGHAT; CDR2 reads FQNNGV. Deletions cut 0 bases from V and 2 bases from J, with 14 bases between. CDR3 size: 16 residues. The CDR3 bases are TGTGCCAGCAGCTTAGACAGGGGTTTCACCACCTACGAGCAGTACTTC. Translating gives CASSLDRGFTTYEQYF.

This clone was seen more than once but under ten times. The V call is TRBV28, the J call TRBJ1-5, with D unresolved. CDR1 is MDHEN and CDR2 is SYDVKM in the germline V gene. V lost 5 bases and J lost 4, with 9 bases in between. This CDR3 is 13 amino acids long. CDR3 coding DNA: TGTGCCAGCAGTCCTGACGGTAATCAGCCCCAGCATTTT. Its protein product is CASSPDGNQPQHF. Full variable domain (missing parts from reference TRBV28 and TRBJ1-5): DVKVTQSSRYLVKRTGEKVFLECVQDMDHENMFWYRQDPGLGLRLIYFSYDVKMKEKGDIPEGYSVSREKKERFSLILESASTNQTSMYLCASSPDGNQPQHFGDGTRLSIL.

The chain employs TRBV5-6 and TRBJ1-1; D not certain. With 5 bases removed from V and 1 base from J, the gap between germline ends came to 9 bases. CDR3 size: 13 residues. Germline V CDR1 and CDR2: SGHDT, YYEEEE. CDR3 sequence: CASSTITNTEAFF. Here the CDR3 DNA reads TGTGCCAGCAGTACCATCACGAACACTGAAGCTTTCTTT.

This chain uses TRBV15 with TRBJ2-7, with D uncertain. The CDR3 has 13 residues. Between the trimmed V and J ends, which lost 1 base and 6 bases, there was a span of 10 bases. Germline CDR1 reads LNHNV; CDR2 reads YYDKDF (reference sequence). The chain's CDR3 is CATSRVVGSEQYF. In DNA, the CDR3 is TGTGCCACCAGCAGAGTGGTCGGGTCCGAGCAGTACTTC.

The J gene is TRBJ1-4, the V gene TRBV2, with 7 bases fitting TRBD1. The CDR3 loop spans 15 amino acids. The germline gives CDR1 SNHLY, CDR2 FYNNEI. Losses at the gene ends were 5 bases for V and 9 bases for J; bases not matched to a gene: 12. CDR3 sequence: CASSQSVQGGKKLFF. The CDR3 DNA reads as TGTGCCAGCAGTCAAAGCGTCCAGGGGGGGAAAAAACTGTTTTTT.

V and J are TRBV28 and TRBJ2-7, with D possibly being TRBD2 (6 bases). The CDR3 covers 14 residues. The V end was cut by 3 bases, the J end by 0 bases, with 9 bases between. CDR1 and CDR2 (germline): MDHEN, SYDVKM. CDR3 nucleotide sequence: TGTGCCAGCAGTTTTAGGCGGGGCTCCTACGAGCAGTACTTC. Amino acids: CASSFRRGSYEQYF.

The chain employs TRBV11-3 and TRBJ2-3; possible D gene TRBD2, 6 bases. The V end was cut by 5 bases, the J end by 4 bases, with 16 bases between. Germline CDR1 SGHNT, CDR2 YENEEA. The CDR3 runs 15 residues. The CDR3 sequence: CASSPTESGADTQYF. CDR3 coding DNA: TGTGCCAGCAGCCCAACCGAGTCGGGGGCAGATACGCAGTATTTT.

The chain employs TRBV7-9 and TRBJ2-7; TRBD2 matches at 14 bases. Germline CDR1 is SEHNR and CDR2 is FQNEAQ (reference sequence). V shed 5 bases, J shed 3 bases, and the junction held 6 bases outside the gene matches. This CDR3 is 16 amino acids long. The CDR3 coding sequence is TGTGCCAGCAGCATAATAGGACTAGCGGGAGGCTACGAGCAGTACTTC. Protein: CASSIIGLAGGYEQYF.

DNA of the CDR3: TGTGCCAGCAGCAAAAACCGAGGAGAGGAGGGCTATGGCTACACCTTC. Protein product: CASSKNRGEEGYGYTF. The V call is TRBV21-1, the J call TRBJ1-2. TRBV21-1 is labeled a pseudogene. There are 16 residues in the CDR3.

The rearrangement uses TRBV14 and TRBJ2-7; D remains unclear. V shed 0 bases and J shed 4 bases, with 7 bases lying between them. Germline V CDR1 and CDR2: SGHDN, FVKESK. The CDR3 spans 13 residues. The CDR3 protein is CASSQDFVYEQYF. CDR3 coding DNA: TGTGCCAGCAGCCAAGATTTCGTTTACGAGCAGTACTTC. The whole variable domain, remainder taken from reference TRBV14 and TRBJ2-7, is EAGVTQFPSHSVIEKGQTVTLRCDPISGHDNLYWYRRVMGKEIKFLLHFVKESKQDESGMPNNRFLAERTGGTYSTLKVQPAELEDSGVYFCASSQDFVYEQYFGPGTRLTVT.